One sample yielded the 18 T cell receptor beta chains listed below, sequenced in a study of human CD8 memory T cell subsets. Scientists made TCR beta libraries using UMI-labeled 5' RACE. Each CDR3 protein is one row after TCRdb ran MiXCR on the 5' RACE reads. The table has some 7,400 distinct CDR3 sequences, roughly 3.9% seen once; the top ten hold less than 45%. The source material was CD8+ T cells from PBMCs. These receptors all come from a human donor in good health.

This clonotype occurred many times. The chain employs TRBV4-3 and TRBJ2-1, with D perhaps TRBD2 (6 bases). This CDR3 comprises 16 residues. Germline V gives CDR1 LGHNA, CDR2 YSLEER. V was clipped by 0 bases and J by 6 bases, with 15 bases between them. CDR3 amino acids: CASSQDRGRGGNEQFF. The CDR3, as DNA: TGCGCCAGCAGCCAAGATAGGGGTCGGGGAGGCAATGAGCAGTTCTTC.

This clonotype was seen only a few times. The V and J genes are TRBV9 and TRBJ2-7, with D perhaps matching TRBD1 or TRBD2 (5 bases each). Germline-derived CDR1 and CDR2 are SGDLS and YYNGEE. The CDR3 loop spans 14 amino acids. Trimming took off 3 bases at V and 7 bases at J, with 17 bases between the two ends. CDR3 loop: CASSASGAPREQYF. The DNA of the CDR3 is TGTGCCAGCAGCGCCTCCGGGGCGCCTCGGGAGCAGTACTTC.

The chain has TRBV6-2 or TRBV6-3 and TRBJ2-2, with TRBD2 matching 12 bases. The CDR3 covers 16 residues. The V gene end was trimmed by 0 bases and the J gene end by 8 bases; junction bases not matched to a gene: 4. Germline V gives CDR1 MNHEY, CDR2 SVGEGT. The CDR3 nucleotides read TGTGCCAGCAGTTACTCGACTAGCGGGAGAGGAGGGGAGCTGTTTTTT. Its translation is CASSYSTSGRGGELFF.

The CDR3 here is CASVRWQRADTQYF. The CDR3, as DNA: TGTGCCAGCGTAAGGTGGCAGAGGGCAGATACGCAGTATTTT. This chain uses TRBV7-9 with TRBJ2-3; the D gene is possibly TRBD2 (5 bases). With 8 bases removed from V and 4 bases from J, the gap between germline ends came to 16 bases. CDR1 is SEHNR, CDR2 FQNEAQ, per germline (reference sequence). The CDR3 is made up of 14 amino acids.

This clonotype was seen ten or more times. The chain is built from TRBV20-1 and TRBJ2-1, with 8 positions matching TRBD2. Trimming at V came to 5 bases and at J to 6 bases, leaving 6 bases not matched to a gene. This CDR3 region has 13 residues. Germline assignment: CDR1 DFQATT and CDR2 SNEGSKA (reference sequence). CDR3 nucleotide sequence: TGCAGTGCTTCAGCGGGGGTTGTCAATGAGCAGTTCTTC. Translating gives CSASAGVVNEQFF.

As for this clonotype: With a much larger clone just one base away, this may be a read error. CDR3 nucleotides: TGTGCCAGCACAGCCACAGGGAGCAATCAGCCCCAGCGTTTT. The encoded protein is CASTATGSNQPQRF. The chain has TRBV28 and TRBJ1-5; the D gene is possibly TRBD1 (6 bases). The V gene's germline CDR1 is MDHEN and CDR2 SYDVKM. The CDR3 runs 14 residues.

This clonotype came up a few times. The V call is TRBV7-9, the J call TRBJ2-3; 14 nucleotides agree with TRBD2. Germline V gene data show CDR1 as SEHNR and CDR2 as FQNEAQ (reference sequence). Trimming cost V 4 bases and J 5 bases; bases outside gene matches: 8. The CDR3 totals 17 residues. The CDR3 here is CASSSRLAGGQGDTQYF. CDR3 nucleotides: TGTGCCAGCAGCTCGAGACTAGCGGGAGGGCAAGGAGATACGCAGTATTTT.

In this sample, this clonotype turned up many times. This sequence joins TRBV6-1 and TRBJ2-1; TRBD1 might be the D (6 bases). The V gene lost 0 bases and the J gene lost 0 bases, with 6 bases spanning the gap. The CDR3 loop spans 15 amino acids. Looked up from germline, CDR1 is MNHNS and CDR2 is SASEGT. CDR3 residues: CASSEAGGSYNEQFF. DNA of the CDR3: TGTGCCAGCAGTGAAGCAGGGGGCTCCTACAATGAGCAGTTCTTC.

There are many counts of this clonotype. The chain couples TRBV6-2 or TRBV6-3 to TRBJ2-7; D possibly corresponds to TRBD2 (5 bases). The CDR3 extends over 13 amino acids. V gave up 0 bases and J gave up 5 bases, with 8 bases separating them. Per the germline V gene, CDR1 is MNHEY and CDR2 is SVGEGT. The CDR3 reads CASSYSGINEQYF. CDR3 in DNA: TGTGCCAGCAGTTACTCCGGGATCAACGAGCAGTACTTC.

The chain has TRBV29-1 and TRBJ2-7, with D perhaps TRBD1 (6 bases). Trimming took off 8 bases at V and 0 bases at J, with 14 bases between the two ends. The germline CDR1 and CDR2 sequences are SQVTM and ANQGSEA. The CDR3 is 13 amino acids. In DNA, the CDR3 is TGCAGCATACTGACAGGACTCTCCTACGAGCAGTACTTC. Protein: CSILTGLSYEQYF.

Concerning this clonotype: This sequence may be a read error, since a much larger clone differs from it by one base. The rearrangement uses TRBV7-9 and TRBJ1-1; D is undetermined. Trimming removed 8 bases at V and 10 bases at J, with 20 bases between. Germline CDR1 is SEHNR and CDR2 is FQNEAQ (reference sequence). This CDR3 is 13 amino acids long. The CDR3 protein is CASRGRVGAVAFF. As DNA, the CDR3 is TGTGCCAGCCGAGGCCGGGTGGGCGCTGTAGCTTTCTTT.

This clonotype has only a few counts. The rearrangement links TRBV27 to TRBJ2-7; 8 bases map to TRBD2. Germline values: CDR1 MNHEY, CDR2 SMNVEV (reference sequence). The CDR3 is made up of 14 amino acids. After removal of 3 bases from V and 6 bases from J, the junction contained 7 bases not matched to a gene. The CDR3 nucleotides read TGTGCCAGCAGTTTTGCTGCGGGAGGTCGCGAGCAGTACTTC. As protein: CASSFAAGGREQYF.

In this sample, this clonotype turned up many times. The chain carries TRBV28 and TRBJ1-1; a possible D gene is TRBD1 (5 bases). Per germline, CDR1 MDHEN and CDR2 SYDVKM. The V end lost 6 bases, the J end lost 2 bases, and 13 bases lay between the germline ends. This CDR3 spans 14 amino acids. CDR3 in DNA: TGTGCCAGCAGCGTGGACATGTCCAACACTGAAGCTTTCTTT. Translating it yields CASSVDMSNTEAFF.

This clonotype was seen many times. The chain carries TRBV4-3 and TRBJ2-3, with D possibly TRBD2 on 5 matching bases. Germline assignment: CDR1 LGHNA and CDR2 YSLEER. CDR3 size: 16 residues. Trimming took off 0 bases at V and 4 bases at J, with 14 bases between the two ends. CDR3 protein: CASSQDTPGSPDTQYF. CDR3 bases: TGCGCCAGCAGCCAAGATACACCGGGATCCCCAGATACGCAGTATTTT.

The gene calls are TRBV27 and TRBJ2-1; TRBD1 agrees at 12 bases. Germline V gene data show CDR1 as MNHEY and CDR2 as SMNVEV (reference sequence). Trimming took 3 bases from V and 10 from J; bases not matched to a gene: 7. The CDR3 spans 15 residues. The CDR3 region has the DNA TGTGCCAGCAGTTTGACGGGACAGGGGGCCCGCGAGCAGTTCTTC. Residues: CASSLTGQGAREQFF.

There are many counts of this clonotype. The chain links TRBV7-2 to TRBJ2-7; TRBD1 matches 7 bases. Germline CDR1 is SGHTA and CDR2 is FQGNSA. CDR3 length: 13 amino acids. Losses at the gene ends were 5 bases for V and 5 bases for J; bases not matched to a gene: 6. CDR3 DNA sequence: TGTGCCAGCAGCGGCGACAGGGTCGACGAGCAGTACTTC. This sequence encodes CASSGDRVDEQYF.

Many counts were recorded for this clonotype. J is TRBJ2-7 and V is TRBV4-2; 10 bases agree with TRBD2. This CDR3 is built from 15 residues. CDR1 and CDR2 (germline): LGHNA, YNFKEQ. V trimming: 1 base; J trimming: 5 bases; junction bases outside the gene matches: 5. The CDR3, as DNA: TGTGCCAGCAGCCAAGCGGCTAGCGGGAGCGACGAGCAGTACTTC. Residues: CASSQAASGSDEQYF.

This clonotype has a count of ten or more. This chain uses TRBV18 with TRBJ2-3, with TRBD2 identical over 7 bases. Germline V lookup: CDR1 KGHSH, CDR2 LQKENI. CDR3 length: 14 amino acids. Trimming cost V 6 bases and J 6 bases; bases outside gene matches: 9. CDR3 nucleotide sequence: TGTGCCAGCTCGCCGTTGGGAGGGGTTGATACGCAGTATTTT. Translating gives CASSPLGGVDTQYF.